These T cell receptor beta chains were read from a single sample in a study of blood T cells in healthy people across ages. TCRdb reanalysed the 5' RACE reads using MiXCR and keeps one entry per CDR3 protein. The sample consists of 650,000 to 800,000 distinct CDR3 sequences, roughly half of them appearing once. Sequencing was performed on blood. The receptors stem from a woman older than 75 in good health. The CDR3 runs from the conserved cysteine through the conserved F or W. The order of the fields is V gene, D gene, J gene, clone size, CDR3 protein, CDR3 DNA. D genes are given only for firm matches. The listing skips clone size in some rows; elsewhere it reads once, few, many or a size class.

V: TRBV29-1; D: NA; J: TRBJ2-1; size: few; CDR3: CSVEPQGRGDNEQFF; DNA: TGCAGCGTTGAACCACAGGGGAGGGGAGACAATGAGCAGTTCTTC
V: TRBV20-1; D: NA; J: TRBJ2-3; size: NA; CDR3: CSARDVNTQRARGTQYF; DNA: TGCAGTGCTAGAGATGTCAACACCCAGCGAGCTCGGGGTACGCAGTATTTT
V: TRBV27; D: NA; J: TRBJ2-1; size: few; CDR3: CASSSVAISYNEQFF; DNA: TGTGCCAGCAGTTCGGTAGCGATCTCCTACAATGAGCAGTTCTTC
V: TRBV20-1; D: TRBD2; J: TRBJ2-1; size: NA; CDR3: CSVINPGLATDGQFF; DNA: TGCAGTGTTATTAATCCGGGACTAGCGACCGATGGGCAGTTCTTC
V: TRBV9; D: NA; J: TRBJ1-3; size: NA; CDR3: CACSVDPTSTEMGNTIYF; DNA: TGTGCCTGCAGCGTAGACCCAACCTCGACAGAGATGGGAAACACCATATATTTT
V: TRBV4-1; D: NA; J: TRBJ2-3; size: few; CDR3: CASSQDESGSGVADTQYF; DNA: TGCGCCAGCAGCCAAGATGAGTCGGGCTCCGGAGTGGCAGATACGCAGTATTTT
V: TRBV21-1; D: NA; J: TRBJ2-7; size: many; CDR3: CASGFYEQYF; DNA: TGTGCCAGCGGGTTCTACGAGCAGTACTTC
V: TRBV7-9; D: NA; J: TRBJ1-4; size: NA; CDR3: CASKGSETNEELFF; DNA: TGTGCCAGCAAGGGGTCGGAAACTAATGAAGAACTGTTTTTT
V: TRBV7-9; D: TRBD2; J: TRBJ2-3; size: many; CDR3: CASSTFETSGRGADTQYF; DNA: TGTGCCAGCAGCACCTTCGAGACTAGCGGGAGGGGAGCAGATACGCAGTATTTT
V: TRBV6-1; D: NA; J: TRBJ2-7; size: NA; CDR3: CASSVDIYEQYF; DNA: TGTGCCAGCAGTGTTGACATTTACGAGCAGTACTTC
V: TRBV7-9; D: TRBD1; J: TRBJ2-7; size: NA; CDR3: CASSSQGAPYNEQYF; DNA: TGTGCCAGCAGCTCACAGGGGGCCCCATACAATGAGCAGTACTTC
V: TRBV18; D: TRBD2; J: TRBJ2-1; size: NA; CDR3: CASSPLAPGLAVNEQFF; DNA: TGTGCCAGCTCACCTCTGGCCCCGGGACTAGCAGTCAATGAGCAGTTCTTC
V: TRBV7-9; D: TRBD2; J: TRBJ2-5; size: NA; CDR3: CASSLQGTSQETQYF; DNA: TGTGCCAGCAGCCTTCAGGGGACTAGCCAAGAGACCCAGTACTTC
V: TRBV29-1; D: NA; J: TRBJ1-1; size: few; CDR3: CSVGRVRGRTEAFF; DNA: TGCAGCGTCGGAAGGGTCCGGGGCCGGACTGAAGCTTTCTTT
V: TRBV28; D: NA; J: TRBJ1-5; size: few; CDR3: CASTDSSRGTNQPQHF; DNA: TGTGCCAGCACCGACAGTTCAAGAGGGACCAATCAGCCCCAGCATTTT
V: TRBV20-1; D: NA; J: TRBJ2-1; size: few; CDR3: CSALTLGRRSYNEQFF; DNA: TGCAGTGCCCTAACCTTGGGCCGCCGTTCCTACAATGAGCAGTTCTTC
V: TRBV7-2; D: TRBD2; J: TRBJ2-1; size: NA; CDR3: CASSGTSGSTEQFF; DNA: TGTGCCAGCAGCGGGACTAGCGGGAGTACTGAGCAGTTCTTC
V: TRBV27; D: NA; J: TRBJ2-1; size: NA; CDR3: CASRDSWRTGSNEQFF; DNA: TGTGCCAGCAGAGACTCGTGGCGAACAGGGTCGAATGAGCAGTTCTTC
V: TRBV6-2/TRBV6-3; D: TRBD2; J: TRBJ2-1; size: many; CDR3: CASRPGLAGVNEQFF; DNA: TGTGCCAGCAGGCCGGGACTAGCGGGAGTCAATGAGCAGTTCTTC
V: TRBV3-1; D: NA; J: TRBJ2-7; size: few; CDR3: CASSTRQAHEQYF; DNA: TGTGCCAGCAGCACCCGACAGGCACACGAGCAGTACTTC
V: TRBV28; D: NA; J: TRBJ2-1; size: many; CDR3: CASTLGWDEQFF; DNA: TGTGCCAGCACCCTGGGGTGGGATGAGCAGTTCTTC
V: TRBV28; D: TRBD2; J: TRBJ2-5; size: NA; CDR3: CASSGGLVGTQYF; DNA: TGTGCCAGCAGTGGCGGACTAGTGGGGACCCAGTACTTC
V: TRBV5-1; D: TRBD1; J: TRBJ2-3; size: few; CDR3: CASSLQGTDTRYF; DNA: TGCGCCAGCAGCCTTCAGGGGACAGATACGCGGTATTTT
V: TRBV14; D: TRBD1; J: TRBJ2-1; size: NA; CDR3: CASSQERGQGVNEQFF; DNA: TGTGCCAGCAGCCAGGAGAGGGGACAGGGGGTGAATGAGCAGTTCTTC
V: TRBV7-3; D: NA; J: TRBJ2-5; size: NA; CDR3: CASSFPLAQVPETQYF; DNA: TGTGCCAGCAGCTTCCCCCTAGCCCAAGTTCCGGAGACCCAGTACTTC
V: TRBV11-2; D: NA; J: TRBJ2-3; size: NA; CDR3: CASSLVPGENTQYF; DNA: TGTGCCAGCAGCTTAGTTCCAGGGGAAAATACGCAGTATTTT
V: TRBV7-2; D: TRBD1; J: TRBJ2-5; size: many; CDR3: CASKRGQQETQYF; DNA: TGTGCCAGCAAAAGGGGACAGCAAGAGACCCAGTACTTC
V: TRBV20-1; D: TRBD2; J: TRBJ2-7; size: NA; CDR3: CSASLAGGRSNEQYF; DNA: TGCAGTGCGTCCCTAGCGGGGGGGAGGAGTAATGAGCAGTACTTC
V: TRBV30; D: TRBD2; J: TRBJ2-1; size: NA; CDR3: CAWSIGGGNEQFF; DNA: TGTGCCTGGAGTATCGGGGGGGGCAATGAGCAGTTCTTC